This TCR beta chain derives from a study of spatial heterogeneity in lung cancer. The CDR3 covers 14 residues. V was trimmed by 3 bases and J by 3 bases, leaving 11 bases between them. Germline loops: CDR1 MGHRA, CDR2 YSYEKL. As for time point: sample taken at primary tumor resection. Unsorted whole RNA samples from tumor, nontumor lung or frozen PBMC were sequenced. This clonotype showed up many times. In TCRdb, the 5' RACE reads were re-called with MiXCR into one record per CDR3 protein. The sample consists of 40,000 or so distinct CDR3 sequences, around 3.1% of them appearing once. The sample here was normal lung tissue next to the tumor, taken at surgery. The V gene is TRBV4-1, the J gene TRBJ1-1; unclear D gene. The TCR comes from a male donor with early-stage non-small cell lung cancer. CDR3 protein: CASSQGATYTEAFF. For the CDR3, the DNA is TGCGCCAGCAGCCAGGGCGCCACTTACACTGAAGCTTTCTTT.